This T cell receptor (beta chain) was sequenced for a study of identical twins (dated by TCRdb to the mid-2010s). Context from the whole study: The study deep-sequenced TCR alpha and beta repertoires from monozygotic twins, unrelated adults of various ages and cord blood to test whether fetal clonotypes persist. Replicate twin experiments were performed at different times using different library preparation protocols to rule out contamination. The investigation overall reported the following: Fewer insertions were carried by abundant cord blood beta clonotypes, a similar but weaker trend appeared in young adult naive repertoires, and no such trend appeared in memory repertoires. Zero-insertion analyses could be partly confounded by invariant T cells such as MAIT and iNKT, though diverse VJ usage argued against such confounding for most clonotypes. In monozygotic twins, out-of-frame TCR alpha sharing was systematically underestimated by recombination models, although the models agreed with sharing between unrelated individuals. A weaker excess of twin sharing was found in beta out-of-frame sequences because the signal-to-noise ratio was lowered by fewer shared sequences. Because the same donors could not be followed over many years, conclusions were based on cross-sectional statistical analysis. Compared with coincidental sharing between unrelated individuals, out-of-frame TCR alpha sequences shared between twins had an excess of sequences with low generation probability.

The protocol used for the library was 5' RACE. These reads were obtained on an Illumina HiSeq 2000. Template switching added a universal primer binding site, and the final cDNA carried a unique molecular identifier that allowed TCR cDNA molecules to be counted accurately. First-strand cDNA for TCR alpha and beta chains was synthesized from specific primers in the conserved constant-segment region. Each cDNA library was double barcoded, with a SMART-Mk sample barcode plus Illumina barcodes, to control for contamination. TruSeq adapter sequences, together with Illumina sample barcodes, were added in two successive PCR steps. TCR alpha and beta cDNA libraries were sequenced on the Illumina HiSeq platform with custom primers. Turning to the authors' computational methods: Raw reads were processed with MiGEC to extract unique molecular identifiers, and MiXCR was used to determine CDR3 positions. For each individual, recombination models were inferred using an EM algorithm with the repgenHMM and IGoR tools. Shared clonotypes were analyzed with the tcR package in R, and sharing was normalized by the product of cloneset sizes. To study raw recombination free of thymic and clonal selection effects, out-of-frame nonproductive sequences were analyzed. TCRdb redid the processing of the public reads, applying fastp at Q25 and MiXCR, and retained in-frame beta chains. Under each unique CDR3 protein, matching rows form one entry showing the most common genes and DNA. The V and J calls, along with clone size, are taken from TCRdb and not from the paper's own processing. In all, the sample holds a few hundred thousand distinct CDR3 sequences, and approximately 13% of those were seen once. The top ten clones comprise approximately 7.5% of the sample.

This clonotype was picked up many times. The antigen this receptor binds is unknown. Within one base of it there is no much larger clone, and no base qualities were kept. V drops 0 bases and J drops 0 bases, leaving 10 bases in between. The CDR3 runs 16 residues from the cysteine to the phenylalanine. Of the read, only the CDR3 DNA is kept; its 48 bases are in frame from base 1. CDR1 and CDR2 are read off the germline V gene as MNHEY and SVGEGT. All donors were healthy Caucasians. Three pairs of female monozygotic twins, all aged about 18 to 30 years, were included in the twin cohort. Positive isolation kits from Invitrogen were used to isolate the CD4+ and CD8+ T cell populations. The same sample was also used in a study of yellow fever vaccine responses in identical twins. As the second paper documents: According to the authors, the vaccine-induced T cell response in identical twins seemed to be partly convergent and partly specific to each individual. The study precisely tracked vaccine-responding T cell clones in identical twins.

The TCR sequence derives from a woman aged 18-29 years in good health. The chain couples TRBV6-2 or TRBV6-3 to TRBJ2-3; the D region is possibly TRBD1 or TRBD2, each matching across 5 bases. Sequencing was carried out using CD8+ T cells sorted from blood. This receptor has the CDR3 CASSYSWGSSTDTQYF. The DNA reads TGTGCCAGCAGTTACTCGTGGGGGTCTAGCACAGATACGCAGTATTTT.